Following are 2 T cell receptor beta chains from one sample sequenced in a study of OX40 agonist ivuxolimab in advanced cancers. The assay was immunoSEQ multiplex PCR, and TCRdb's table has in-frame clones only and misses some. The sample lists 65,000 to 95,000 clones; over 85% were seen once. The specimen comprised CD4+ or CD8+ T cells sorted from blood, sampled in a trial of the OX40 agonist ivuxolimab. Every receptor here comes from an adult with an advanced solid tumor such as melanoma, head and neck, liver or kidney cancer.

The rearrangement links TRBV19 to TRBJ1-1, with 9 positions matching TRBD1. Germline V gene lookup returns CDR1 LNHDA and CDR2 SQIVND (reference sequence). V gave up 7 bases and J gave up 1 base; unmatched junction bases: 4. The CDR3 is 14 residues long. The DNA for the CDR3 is TGTGCCAGTATAAGGGGACAGGGGAACACTGAAGCTTTCTTT. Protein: CASIRGQGNTEAFF.

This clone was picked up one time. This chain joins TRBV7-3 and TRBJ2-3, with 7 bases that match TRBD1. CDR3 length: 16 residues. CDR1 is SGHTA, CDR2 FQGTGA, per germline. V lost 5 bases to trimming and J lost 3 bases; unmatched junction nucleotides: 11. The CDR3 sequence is CASSQGVNRGTDTQYF. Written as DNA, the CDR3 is TGTGCCAGCAGCCAGGGGGTAAACAGGGGTACAGATACGCAGTATTTT. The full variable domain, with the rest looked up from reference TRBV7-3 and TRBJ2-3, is GAGVSQTPSNKVTEKGKYVELRCDPISGHTALYWYRQSLGQGPEFLIYFQGTGAADDSGLPNDRFFAVRPEGSVSTLKIQRTERGDSAVYLCASSQGVNRGTDTQYFGPGTRLTVL.